This TCR beta chain was documented in a study of blood T cell repertoires in COVID-19. Looking at the study overall: PBMCs, B-cell-depleted T cells, or T cells were the source of the cDNA or gDNA that made up the material.

As originally analysed: Counts of nucleated cells, estimated from reference gene primer amplification, were obtained. This table comes from immunoSEQ multiplex PCR, and its TCRdb copy is limited to in-frame clones, with some not included. That table gives V, J and clone size, and the DNA gave D and trimming. The sample yields approximately 150,000 clones, around 88% seen once. This CDR3 has 12 amino acids. V lost 3 bases and J 9 bases, leaving 9 bases between the germline ends. Germline CDR1 reads WNHNN; CDR2 reads SYGVQD (reference sequence). Within the sample, this clone is medium-sized. Sequenced: peripheral blood. V gene TRBV10-1 combines with J gene TRBJ2-4, with D perhaps TRBD2 (6 bases). This TCR came from a human donor in a cohort sampled during active COVID-19. CDR3 coding DNA: TGCGCCAGCAGTGATGGGGGAGGCATTCAGTACTTC. It encodes CASSDGGGIQYF.